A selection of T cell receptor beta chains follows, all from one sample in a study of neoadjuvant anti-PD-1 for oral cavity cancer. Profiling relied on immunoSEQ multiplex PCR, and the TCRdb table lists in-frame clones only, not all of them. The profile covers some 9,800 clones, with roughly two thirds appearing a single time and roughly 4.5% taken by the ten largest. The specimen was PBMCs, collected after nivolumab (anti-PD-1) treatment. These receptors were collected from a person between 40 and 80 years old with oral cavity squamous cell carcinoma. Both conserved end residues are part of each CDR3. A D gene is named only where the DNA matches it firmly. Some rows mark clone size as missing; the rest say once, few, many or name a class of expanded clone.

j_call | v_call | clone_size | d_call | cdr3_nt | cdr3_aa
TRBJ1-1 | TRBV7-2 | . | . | TGTGCCAGCAGCACAACACGGAACACTGAAGCTTTCTTT | CASSTTRNTEAFF
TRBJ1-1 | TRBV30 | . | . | TGTGCCTGGTGCTTTGGCACTGAAGCTTTCTTT | CAWCFGTEAFF
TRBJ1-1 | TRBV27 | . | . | TGTGCCAGCAGTTTAGGCGGGACTCTGAACACTGAAGCTTTCTTT | CASSLGGTLNTEAFF
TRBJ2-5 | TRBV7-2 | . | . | TGTGCCAGCAGCTTAGCAGAGACCCAGTACTTC | CASSLAETQYF
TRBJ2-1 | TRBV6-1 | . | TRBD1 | TGTGCCTTATCCCGGGACAGGGGTAGTAATGAGCAGTTCTTC | CALSRDRGSNEQFF
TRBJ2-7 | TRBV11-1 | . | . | TGTGCCAGCAGCTTAGGGCGTGGGAGTGGAATGGGACTCCAATTC | CASSLGRGSGMGLQF
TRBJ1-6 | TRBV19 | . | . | TGTGCCAGTTCTACATGGGATTCACCCCTCCACTTT | CASSTWDSPLHF
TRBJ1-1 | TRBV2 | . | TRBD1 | TGTGCCAGCAGCGGGGGACAGGGTCCCCCTGAAGCTTTCTTT | CASSGGQGPPEAFF
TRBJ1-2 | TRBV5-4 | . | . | TGTGCCAGCACCTTGGGGGGGATAAACTATGGCTACACCTTC | CASTLGGINYGYTF
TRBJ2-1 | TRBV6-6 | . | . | TGTGCCAGCACCCCCGACCCACCCAAGGGCAATGAGCAGTTCTTC | CASTPDPPKGNEQFF
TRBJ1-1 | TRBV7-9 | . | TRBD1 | TGTGCCAGCAGCTCCGACAGGGGACGCACTGAAGCTTTCTTT | CASSSDRGRTEAFF
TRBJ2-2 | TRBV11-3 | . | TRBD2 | TGTGCCAGCAGCGTAACTAGCGGGAGTACCACCGGGGAGCTGTTTTTT | CASSVTSGSTTGELFF
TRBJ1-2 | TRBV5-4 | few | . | TGTGCCAGCAGCTTGGCAGGGGCGCAAAACTATGGCTACACCTTC | CASSLAGAQNYGYTF
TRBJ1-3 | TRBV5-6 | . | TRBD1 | TGTGCCAGCAGCCCGGACAGGGGGATAGGAAACACCATATATTTT | CASSPDRGIGNTIYF
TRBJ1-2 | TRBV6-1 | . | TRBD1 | TGTGCCAGCAGTACCGGGACAGGGACCTATGGCTACACCTTC | CASSTGTGTYGYTF
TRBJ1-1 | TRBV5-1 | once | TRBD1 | TGCGCCAGCAGCTTGGAGACAGGGGGGTGGACTGAAGCTTTCTTT | CASSLETGGWTEAFF
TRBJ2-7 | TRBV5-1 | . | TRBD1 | TGCGCCAGCAGCTTCGGACAGGTTGATACCTACGAGCAGTACTTC | CASSFGQVDTYEQYF
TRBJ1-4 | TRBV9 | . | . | TGTGCCAGCAGCGTAGCTGGAAATGAAAAACTGTTTTTT | CASSVAGNEKLFF
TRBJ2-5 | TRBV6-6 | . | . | TGTGCCAGCAGCCCGCCGGGGAGCGCTGAGACCCAGTACTTC | CASSPPGSAETQYF
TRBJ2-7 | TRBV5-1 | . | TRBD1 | TGCGCCAGCAGTCAATGGACAGGGAACTACGAGCAGTACTTC | CASSQWTGNYEQYF
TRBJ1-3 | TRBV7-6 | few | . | TGTGCCAGCGGTACGGCTGGAAACACCATATATTTT | CASGTAGNTIYF
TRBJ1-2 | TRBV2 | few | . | TGTGCCAGCAGTGAAGCCCCCGGGACGTCTCCATATGGCTACACCTTC | CASSEAPGTSPYGYTF
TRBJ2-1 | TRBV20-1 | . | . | TGCAGTGCGTCACTAGACAATGAGCAGTTCTTC | CSASLDNEQFF
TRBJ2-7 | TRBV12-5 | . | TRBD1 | TGTGCTAGTGGTCCCGGACAGGTCAACTACGAGCAGTACTTC | CASGPGQVNYEQYF
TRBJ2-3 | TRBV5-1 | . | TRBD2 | TGCGCCAGCAGCTTTGGACTAGCGGGCCTTAGCACAGATACGCAGTATTTT | CASSFGLAGLSTDTQYF
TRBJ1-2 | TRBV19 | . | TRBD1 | TGTGCCAGTAGTATAACAGGGGGCGACTATGGCTACACCTTC | CASSITGGDYGYTF